One and the same sample provided the 14 T cell receptor beta chains below, sequenced in a study of cytomegalovirus exposure and HLA in healthy donors. PCR used 60 Vbeta primers and 13 Jbeta primers. The method was immunoSEQ multiplex PCR; TCRdb's version includes in-frame clones alone and lacks a portion of them. This sample yields 110,000 to 150,000 clones, of which 76% are seen a single time; about 3.8% belongs to the top ten. The sample comprised PBMCs. The receptors stem from a man younger than 35 in good health and CMV-seronegative.

CDR3 amino acids: CASSPLAGGAETQYF. The CDR3 DNA sequence: TGTGCCAGCAGCCCACTAGCGGGGGGGGCAGAGACCCAGTACTTC. The chain joins TRBV7-9 to TRBJ2-5, with 13 positions matching TRBD2. The germline V gene encodes CDR1 SEHNR and CDR2 FQNEAQ (reference sequence). The CDR3 contains 15 residues. Germline trimming cut 5 bases from V and 4 bases from J; bases unmatched to any gene: 4. The variable domain in full, with the rest retrieved from reference TRBV7-9 and TRBJ2-5, is DTGVSQNPRHKITKRGQNVTFRCDPISEHNRLYWYRQTLGQGPEFLTYFQNEAQLEKSRLLSDRFSAERPKGSFSTLEIQRTEQGDSAMYLCASSPLAGGAETQYFGPGTRLLVL.

V usage is TRBV29-1 and J usage is TRBJ2-5; 7 nucleotides line up with TRBD1. The J call may be wrong; the DNA end is better matched by TRBJ2-7. Germline CDR1 reads SQVTM; CDR2 reads ANQGSEA. The CDR3 loop spans 13 amino acids. The CDR3, as DNA: TGCAGCGTTGGGACAGGAGAAGGCTACGAGCAGTACTTC. Protein: CSVGTGEGYEQYF.

This clone came up once. The rearrangement joins TRBV28 to TRBJ1-2, with D hard to call. This CDR3 region has 16 residues. Trimming stripped 4 bases from V and 0 bases from J, with 15 bases between. The germline gives CDR1 MDHEN, CDR2 SYDVKM. CDR3 DNA: TGTGCCAGCAGTTCTATCCCGCTTGAGGCTAACTATGGCTACACCTTC. This codes for CASSSIPLEANYGYTF.

The chain recombines TRBV4-1 with TRBJ2-3; 9 bases line up with TRBD2. From germline, CDR1 is MGHRA and CDR2 YSYEKL. The trim removed 2 bases at V and 2 bases at J, leaving 2 bases unmatched. The CDR3 extends over 15 amino acids. The CDR3: CASSQLAGYTDTQYF. The CDR3 region has the DNA TGCGCCAGCAGCCAACTAGCGGGATACACAGATACGCAGTATTTT.

The V call is TRBV5-1, the J call TRBJ2-1; TRBD2 matches 8 bases. Germline V CDR1 and CDR2: SGHRS, YFSETQ. V was pared by 0 bases and J by 3 bases, with 5 bases of the junction left unmatched. The CDR3 spans 16 residues. The DNA of the CDR3 is TGCGCCAGCAGCTTGGCCGCTAGCGGGTACTACAATGAGCAGTTCTTC. Protein sequence: CASSLAASGYYNEQFF.

This chain connects TRBV6-6 to TRBJ1-1; D not resolved. Between the trimmed V and J ends, which lost 7 bases and 4 bases, there was a span of 13 bases. CDR3 size: 13 residues. Germline V gene data show CDR1 as MNHNY and CDR2 as SVGAGI (reference sequence). Here the CDR3 reads CASTPIGPTEAFF. CDR3 DNA: TGTGCCAGCACTCCAATTGGCCCCACTGAAGCTTTCTTT.

The rearrangement links TRBV5-1 to TRBJ2-7; a possible D gene is TRBD2 (5 bases). This CDR3 spans 15 amino acids. V lost 0 bases, J lost 6 bases, and 16 bases lay in between. CDR1 and CDR2 from the germline V gene are SGHRS and YFSETQ. Here the CDR3 reads CASSLGGRPGSEQYF. CDR3 nucleotides: TGCGCCAGCAGCTTGGGAGGCAGGCCGGGGTCCGAGCAGTACTTC.

This chain links TRBV18 with TRBJ1-2; 10 nucleotides agree with TRBD1. V gave up 3 bases and J gave up 6 bases; unmatched junction bases: 4. The germline V gene has CDR1 KGHSH and CDR2 LQKENI. The length of the CDR3 is 14 residues. The CDR3 sequence: CASSPGQGRDGYTF. The CDR3 DNA is TGTGCCAGCTCACCGGGACAGGGGCGCGATGGCTACACCTTC. Looking up the rest from reference TRBV18 and TRBJ1-2 gives the full variable domain: NAGVMQNPRHLVRRRGQEARLRCSPMKGHSHVYWYRQLPEEGLKFMVYLQKENIIDESGMPKERFSAEFPKEGPSILRIQQVVRGDSAAYFCASSPGQGRDGYTFGSGTRLTVV.

J is TRBJ2-1 and V is TRBV7-9, with 9 nucleotides matching TRBD1. CDR3 size: 16 residues. CDR1 SEHNR and CDR2 FQNEAQ come from the germline V gene (reference sequence). The V segment lost 8 bases and the J segment 5 bases; nucleotides outside the gene matches: 13. The CDR3 DNA sequence: TGTGCCAGCGGTTCATCCGGGACAGGGCTTAACAATGAGCAGTTCTTC. The encoded protein is CASGSSGTGLNNEQFF.

This clone came up once. This chain uses TRBV7-2 with TRBJ1-5; D uncertain. V shed 1 base and J shed 4 bases, with 8 bases lying between them. CDR3 size: 14 residues. Germline CDR1 is SGHTA and CDR2 is FQGNSA. CDR3 sequence reads: CASSLGAGNQPQHF. In DNA form, the CDR3 reads TGTGCCAGCAGCTTAGGGGCGGGGAATCAGCCCCAGCATTTT.

In its sample, this clone was seen once. The V and J genes are TRBV11-1 and TRBJ1-2; D is perhaps TRBD1 (6 bases). The CDR3 sequence is 15 residues long. Germline-derived CDR1 and CDR2 are SGHAT and FQDESV (reference sequence). V was shortened by 5 bases and J by 8 bases, with 21 bases between the two germline ends. The CDR3 bases are TGTGCCAGCAGCCCTAGCGGCAGGGCGGGGGCCGGCTACACCTTC. Translating it yields CASSPSGRAGAGYTF. The full variable domain, rest sourced from reference TRBV11-1 and TRBJ1-2, is EAEVAQSPRYKITEKSQAVAFWCDPISGHATLYWYRQILGQGPELLVQFQDESVVDDSQLPKDRFSAERLKGVDSTLKIQPAELGDSAMYLCASSPSGRAGAGYTFGSGTRLTVV.

The chain carries TRBV11-2 and TRBJ2-7; 8 nucleotides match TRBD1. Germline CDR1 and CDR2: SGHAT and FQNNGV. The length of the CDR3 is 14 residues. The V gene end was trimmed by 1 base and the J gene end by 2 bases; junction bases not matched to a gene: 1. As DNA, the CDR3 is TGTGCCAGCAGCTTAGGGACAGGGCCCTACGAGCAGTACTTC. It encodes CASSLGTGPYEQYF.

This clone was found once. One end of the junction fails to match germline, which may point to a read error. The rearrangement uses TRBV28 and TRBJ2-7, with D perhaps matching TRBD2 (6 bases). CDR1 MDHEN and CDR2 SYDVKM come from the germline V gene. CDR3 length: 15 residues. The CDR3 DNA reads TGTGCCAGCAGTTCCCCAAACGGGGGTTCCTCCGAGCAGTACTTC. Amino acid sequence: CASSSPNGGSSEQYF.

The J gene is TRBJ2-3, the V gene TRBV30; 11 bases map to TRBD2. J gave up 3 bases and V 3 bases, and 5 bases lay outside the gene matches. The CDR3 runs 15 residues. From germline, CDR1 is GTSNPN and CDR2 SVGIG (reference sequence). The CDR3, as DNA: TGTGCCTGGAGCCCAACTAGCGGGGGAACAGATACGCAGTATTTT. This encodes CAWSPTSGGTDTQYF.